Given below is one T cell receptor (beta chain) in context. No antigen is known for it. Read sequence stops 3 residues before the CDR3 end, and the germline J gene provides the missing end. The record originates from a study of T cells in women clearing cervical HPV infection. Findings and caveats of the study: Repertoire richness, not evenness, was significantly elevated in CIN3+ cases versus controls.

MY09/MY11 PCR detected cervical HPV DNA; dot-blot assigned genotypes. immunoSEQ multiplex PCR used an average of 1200 ng genomic DNA. Sequencing was performed with immunoSEQ multiplex PCR; in TCRdb, only in-frame clones are kept and a portion is missing. This table lists 30,000 or so clones. From germline, CDR1 is SGHRS and CDR2 YFSETQ. The CDR3 totals 14 residues. Trimming cost V 0 bases and J 4 bases; bases outside gene matches: 0. This sequence joins TRBV5-1 and TRBJ2-1, with 8 bases identical to TRBD1. This sequence was found in a woman between 18 and 70 years old with a cervical HPV16 infection that either progressed to CIN3+ or cleared (not recorded which). Source material: blood buffy coat. Incomplete CDR3 DNA: TGCGCCAGCAGCTTGGGACAGGGGTACAATGAG. Encoded protein: CASSLGQGYNE. The CDR3 reads in full as CASSLGQGYNEQFF.